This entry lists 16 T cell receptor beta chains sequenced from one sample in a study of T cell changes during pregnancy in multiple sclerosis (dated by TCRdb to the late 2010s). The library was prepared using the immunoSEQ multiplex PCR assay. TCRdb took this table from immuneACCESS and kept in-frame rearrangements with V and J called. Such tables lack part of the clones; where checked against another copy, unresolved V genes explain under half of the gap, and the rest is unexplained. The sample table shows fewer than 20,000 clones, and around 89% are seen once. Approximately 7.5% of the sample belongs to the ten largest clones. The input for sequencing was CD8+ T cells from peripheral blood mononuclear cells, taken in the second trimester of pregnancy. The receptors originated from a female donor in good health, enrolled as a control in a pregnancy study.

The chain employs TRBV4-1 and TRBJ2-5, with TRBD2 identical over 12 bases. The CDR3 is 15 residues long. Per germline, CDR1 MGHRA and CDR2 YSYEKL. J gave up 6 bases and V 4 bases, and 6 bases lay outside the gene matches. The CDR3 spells CASSRGLAGLKTQYF. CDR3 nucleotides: TGCGCCAGCAGCCGAGGACTAGCGGGGTTGAAGACCCAGTACTTC.

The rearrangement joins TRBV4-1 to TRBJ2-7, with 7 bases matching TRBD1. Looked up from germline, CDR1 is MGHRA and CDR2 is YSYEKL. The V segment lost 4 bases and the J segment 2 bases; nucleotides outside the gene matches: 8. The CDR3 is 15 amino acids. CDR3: CASSRADRVAYEQYF. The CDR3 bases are TGCGCCAGCAGCCGGGCCGACAGGGTAGCCTACGAGCAGTACTTC.

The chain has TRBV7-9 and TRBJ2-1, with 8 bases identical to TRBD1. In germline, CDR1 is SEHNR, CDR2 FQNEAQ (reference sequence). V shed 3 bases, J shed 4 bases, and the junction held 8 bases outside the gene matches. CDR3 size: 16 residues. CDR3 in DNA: TGTGCCAGCAGCTTCCGGGGGACAGGACAATACAATGAGCAGTTCTTC. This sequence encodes CASSFRGTGQYNEQFF.

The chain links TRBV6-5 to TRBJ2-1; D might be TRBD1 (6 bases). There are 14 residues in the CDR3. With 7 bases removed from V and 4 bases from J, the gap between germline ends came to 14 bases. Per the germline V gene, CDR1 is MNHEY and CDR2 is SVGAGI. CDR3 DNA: TGTGCCAGCACCCCCCGGGACACTTACAATGAGCAGTTCTTC. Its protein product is CASTPRDTYNEQFF.

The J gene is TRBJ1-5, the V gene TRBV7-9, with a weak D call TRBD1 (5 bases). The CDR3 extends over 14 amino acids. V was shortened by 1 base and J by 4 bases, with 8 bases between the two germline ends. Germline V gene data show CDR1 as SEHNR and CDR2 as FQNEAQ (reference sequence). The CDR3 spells CASSLGGANQPQHF. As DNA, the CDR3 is TGTGCCAGCAGCTTAGGGGGCGCGAATCAGCCCCAGCATTTT.

CDR3 residues: CASSYQGTTQYF. Written as DNA, the CDR3 is TGTGCCAGCAGTTACCAAGGGACAACGCAGTATTTT. The V gene is TRBV6-5, the J gene TRBJ2-3, with a tentative D call TRBD1 (6 bases). V lost 2 bases, J lost 9 bases, and 9 bases lay in between. Germline CDR1 and CDR2: MNHEY and SVGAGI. This CDR3 spans 12 amino acids.

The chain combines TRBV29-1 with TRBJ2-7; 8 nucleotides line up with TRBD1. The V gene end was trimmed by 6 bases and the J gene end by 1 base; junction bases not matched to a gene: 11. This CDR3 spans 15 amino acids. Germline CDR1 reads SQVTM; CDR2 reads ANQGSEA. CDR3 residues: CSVGTVDRGSYEQYF. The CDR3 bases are TGCAGCGTGGGGACGGTCGACAGGGGATCCTACGAGCAGTACTTC.

The CDR3 loop is CASSLHRATEAFF. The CDR3 nucleotides read TGTGCCAGCAGCTTACACAGGGCCACTGAAGCTTTCTTT. This rearrangement joins TRBV7-3 to TRBJ1-1; tentatively, D is TRBD1 (6 bases). CDR1 and CDR2 (germline): SGHTA, FQGTGA. V was cut by 2 bases and J by 4 bases, with 8 bases left in between. The CDR3 consists of 13 residues.

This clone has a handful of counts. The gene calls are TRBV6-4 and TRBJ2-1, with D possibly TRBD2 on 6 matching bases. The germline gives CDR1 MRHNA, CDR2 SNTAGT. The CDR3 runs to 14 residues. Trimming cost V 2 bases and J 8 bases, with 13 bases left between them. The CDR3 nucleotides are TGTGCCAGCAGTGACACCGGGAGTATTGATGAGCAGTTCTTC. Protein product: CASSDTGSIDEQFF.

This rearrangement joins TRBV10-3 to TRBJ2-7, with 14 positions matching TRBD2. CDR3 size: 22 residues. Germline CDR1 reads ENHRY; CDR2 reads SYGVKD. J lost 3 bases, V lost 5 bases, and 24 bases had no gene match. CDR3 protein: CAISSPGDGTGTSGSDYYEQYF. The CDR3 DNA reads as TGTGCCATCAGTTCACCCGGGGACGGGACCGGGACTAGCGGGAGCGACTACTACGAGCAGTACTTC.

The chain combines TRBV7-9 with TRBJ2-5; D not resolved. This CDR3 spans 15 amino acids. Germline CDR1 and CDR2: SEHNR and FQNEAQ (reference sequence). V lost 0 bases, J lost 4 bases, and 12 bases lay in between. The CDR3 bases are TGTGCCAGCAGCTTAGCGGGCAACTCCGGAGAGACCCAGTACTTC. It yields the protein CASSLAGNSGETQYF.

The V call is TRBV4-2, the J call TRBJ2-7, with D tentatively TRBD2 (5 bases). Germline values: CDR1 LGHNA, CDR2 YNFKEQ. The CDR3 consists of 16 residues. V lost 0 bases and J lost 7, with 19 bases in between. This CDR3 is CASSQDPVGVVGEQYF. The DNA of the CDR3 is TGTGCCAGCAGCCAAGATCCTGTGGGAGTGGTGGGTGAGCAGTACTTC.

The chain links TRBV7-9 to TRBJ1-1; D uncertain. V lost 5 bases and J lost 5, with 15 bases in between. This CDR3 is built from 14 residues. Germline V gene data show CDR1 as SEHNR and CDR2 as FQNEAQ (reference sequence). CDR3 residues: CASSPSQQATEAFF. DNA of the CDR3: TGTGCCAGCAGCCCGTCCCAGCAAGCGACTGAAGCTTTCTTT.

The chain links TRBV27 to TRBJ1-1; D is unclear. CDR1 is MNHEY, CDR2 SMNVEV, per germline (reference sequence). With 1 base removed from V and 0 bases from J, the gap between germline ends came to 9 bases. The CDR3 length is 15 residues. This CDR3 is CASSLLRAVNTEAFF. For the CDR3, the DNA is TGTGCCAGCAGTTTATTGAGGGCGGTGAACACTGAAGCTTTCTTT.

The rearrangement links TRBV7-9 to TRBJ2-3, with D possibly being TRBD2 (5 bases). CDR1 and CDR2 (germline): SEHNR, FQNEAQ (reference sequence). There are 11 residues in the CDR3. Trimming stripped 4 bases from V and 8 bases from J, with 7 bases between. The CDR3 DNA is TGTGCCAGCAGCTCTAGCTCTACGCAGTATTTT. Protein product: CASSSSSTQYF.

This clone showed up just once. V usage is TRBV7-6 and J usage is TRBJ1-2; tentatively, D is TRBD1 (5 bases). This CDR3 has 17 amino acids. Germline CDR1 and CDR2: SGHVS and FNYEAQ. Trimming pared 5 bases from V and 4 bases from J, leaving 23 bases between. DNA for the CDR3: TGTGCCAGCAGCCCCGTCTCGGGGGTGCAAGCTCTCTATGGCTACACCTTC. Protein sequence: CASSPVSGVQALYGYTF.